Shown below are 32 T cell receptor beta chains from a single sample sequenced in a study of blood T cell repertoires in COVID-19. Produced via immunoSEQ multiplex PCR; TCRdb's table is partial and in-frame only. The sample yields tens of thousands of clones, over 70% seen once. Source material: peripheral blood. All receptors come from a woman between 45 and 60 years old with active or convalescent COVID-19.

V gene TRBV30 combines with J gene TRBJ2-1; 13 bases line up with TRBD2. V lost 3 bases and J lost 10; bases outside the gene matches: 9. The germline V gene encodes CDR1 GTSNPN and CDR2 SVGIG (reference sequence). The CDR3 has 15 amino acids. CDR3 nucleotides: TGTGCCTGGAGGGGGACTAGCGGGGCCCCGGGGGAGCAGTTCTTC. It specifies CAWRGTSGAPGEQFF.

By share of the sample, this clone is medium-sized. V usage is TRBV29-1 and J usage is TRBJ2-1, with D uncertain. There are 12 residues in the CDR3. V was trimmed by 3 bases and J by 9 bases, leaving 12 bases between them. CDR1 is SQVTM and CDR2 is ANQGSEA in the germline V gene. CDR3: CSVDSRAGEQFF. The CDR3 coding sequence is TGCAGCGTTGACTCTCGAGCCGGTGAGCAGTTCTTC.

The chain uses TRBV27 and TRBJ2-5, with TRBD2 matching 13 bases. Trimming cost V 6 bases and J 4 bases; bases outside gene matches: 5. The CDR3 sequence is 15 residues long. Per germline, CDR1 MNHEY and CDR2 SMNVEV (reference sequence). The CDR3: CASRGLAGAGETQYF. The CDR3 DNA sequence: TGTGCCAGCAGAGGACTAGCGGGGGCGGGAGAGACCCAGTACTTC.

The chain is built from TRBV28 and TRBJ1-2; tentative D call: TRBD1 (6 bases). CDR1 and CDR2 from the germline V gene are MDHEN and SYDVKM. V lost 5 bases, J lost 5 bases, and 18 bases lay in between. The CDR3 covers 15 residues. The CDR3 bases are TGTGCCAGCAGTACCCTAGGGGGGGGGATGTATGGCTACACCTTC. Its translation is CASSTLGGGMYGYTF.

This chain connects TRBV7-8 to TRBJ2-3, with a tentative D call TRBD2 (5 bases). Germline-derived CDR1 and CDR2 are SGHVS and FQNEAQ. V was shortened by 3 bases and J by 5 bases, with 12 bases between the two germline ends. CDR3 length: 14 amino acids. The CDR3 sequence is CASSFWARVDTQYF. The CDR3 nucleotides read TGTGCCAGCAGCTTCTGGGCGAGGGTAGATACGCAGTATTTT. The full variable domain, with the rest looked up from reference TRBV7-8 and TRBJ2-3, is GAGVSQSPRYKVAKRGQDVALRCDPISGHVSLFWYQQALGQGPEFLTYFQNEAQLDKSGLPSDRFFAERPEGSVSTLKIQRTQQEDSAVYLCASSFWARVDTQYFGPGTRLTVL.

J is TRBJ2-3 and V is TRBV6-1; 13 positions agree with TRBD2. CDR3 length: 16 amino acids. CDR1 is MNHNS, CDR2 SASEGT, per germline. V shed 3 bases and J 9 bases; nucleotides not matched to a gene: 9. The CDR3 reads CASSDAGLAGRGTQYF. DNA for the CDR3: TGTGCCAGCAGTGACGCGGGACTAGCGGGACGAGGGACGCAGTATTTT.

The chain combines TRBV3-1 (or the pseudogene TRBV3-2) with TRBJ2-3, with 14 bases aligning to TRBD2. Trimming at V came to 4 bases and at J to 5 bases, leaving 5 bases not matched to a gene. The CDR3 runs to 16 residues. The germline V gene encodes CDR1 LGHDT and CDR2 YNNKEL (reference sequence). The CDR3 is CASSRGTSGRLDTQYF. The CDR3 DNA sequence: TGTGCCAGCAGCCGAGGGACTAGCGGGAGATTAGATACGCAGTATTTT.

J is TRBJ2-3 and V is TRBV24-1; D is possibly TRBD2 (6 bases). Trimming stripped 4 bases from V and 7 bases from J, with 14 bases between. Germline CDR1 is KGHDR and CDR2 is SFDVKD. This CDR3 comprises 14 residues. CDR3 region: CATSDLGGLNTQYF. Written as DNA, the CDR3 is TGTGCCACCAGTGACCTGGGGGGACTTAATACGCAGTATTTT.

The sample holds a few counts of this clone. The J gene is TRBJ1-1, the V gene TRBV7-9; 8 bases align to TRBD1. The CDR3 length is 18 residues. The germline gives CDR1 SEHNR, CDR2 FQNEAQ (reference sequence). J was trimmed by 2 bases and V by 10 bases; bases with no gene match: 21. Here the CDR3 reads CANLDRAPEELSNTEAFF. The CDR3 DNA sequence: TGTGCCAACTTGGACAGGGCCCCCGAGGAGTTGTCAAACACTGAAGCTTTCTTT.

This sequence joins TRBV29-1 and TRBJ2-1; tentatively, D is TRBD1 (5 bases). Deletions cut 6 bases from V and 7 bases from J, with 10 bases between. This CDR3 has 11 residues. Germline CDR1 reads SQVTM; CDR2 reads ANQGSEA. The DNA for the CDR3 is TGCAGCGTCTCAAAGGGGAATGAGCAGTTCTTC. Amino acid sequence: CSVSKGNEQFF.

The chain recombines TRBV7-2 with TRBJ2-2; tentatively, D is TRBD2 (6 bases). The CDR3 consists of 15 residues. Deletions cut 2 bases from V and 3 bases from J, with 10 bases between. CDR1 is SGHTA, CDR2 FQGNSA, per germline. CDR3 DNA sequence: TGTGCCAGCAGCTTAACTAGCAGTTACACCGGGGAGCTGTTTTTT. Protein: CASSLTSSYTGELFF.

This clone has a single count. This chain joins TRBV27 and TRBJ2-1, with D perhaps TRBD2 (5 bases). The V gene lost 6 bases and the J gene lost 7 bases, with 10 bases spanning the gap. CDR3 length: 12 residues. Germline CDR1 and CDR2: MNHEY and SMNVEV (reference sequence). CDR3 nucleotide sequence: TGTGCCAGCAGCCGGACGGGGAATGAGCAGTTCTTC. This sequence encodes CASSRTGNEQFF.

Only a few counts were recorded for this clone. This sequence joins TRBV28 and TRBJ2-7, with TRBD2 matching 7 bases. Germline CDR1 and CDR2: MDHEN and SYDVKM. The V and J ends lost 6 bases and 0 bases, in that order; junction bases with no gene match: 5. This CDR3 region has 14 residues. The CDR3 protein is CASRNSGFSYEQYF. The DNA for the CDR3 is TGTGCCAGCAGAAATAGCGGGTTCTCCTACGAGCAGTACTTC.

The table lists this clone with a count of one. This CDR3 reads CASSPQDRHYEQYF. The CDR3 DNA is TGTGCCAGCAGCCCTCAGGACAGACACTACGAGCAGTACTTC. This rearrangement joins TRBV7-9 to TRBJ2-7, with TRBD1 as a possible D gene (6 bases). The CDR3 has 14 residues. CDR1 is SEHNR and CDR2 is FQNEAQ in the germline V gene (reference sequence). V lost 5 bases and J lost 3, with 14 bases in between.

This chain uses TRBV7-2 with TRBJ2-1, with 9 bases fitting TRBD2. From germline, CDR1 is SGHTA and CDR2 FQGNSA. V lost 5 bases and J lost 4; bases outside the gene matches: 9. The CDR3 consists of 16 residues. CDR3 in DNA: TGTGCCAGCAGCAGAGGTGGCGGGAGGGTTTACAATGAGCAGTTCTTC. Residues: CASSRGGGRVYNEQFF.

In its sample, this clone was seen a few times. J is TRBJ1-1 and V is TRBV19, with D maybe TRBD1 (6 bases). Germline CDR1 is LNHDA and CDR2 is SQIVND (reference sequence). This CDR3 comprises 15 residues. V lost 3 bases and J lost 4, with 15 bases in between. The CDR3 nucleotides are TGTGCCAGTAGTATCAGGGGTGTTTATGTCACTGAAGCTTTCTTT. Residues: CASSIRGVYVTEAFF.

Points on this clone: A junction boundary mismatches the germline segment, possibly from a read error. This chain uses TRBV28 with TRBJ2-7; the D gene is possibly TRBD1 (6 bases). Germline-derived CDR1 and CDR2 are MDHEN and SYDVKM. The CDR3 spans 16 residues. DNA for the CDR3: TGTGCCAGCAGCATACTATATGGACAGCCGTCCTGCGAGCAGTACTTC. This sequence encodes CASSILYGQPSCEQYF. Together with reference TRBV28 and TRBJ2-7, the CDR3 gives the full variable domain: DVKVTQSSRYLVKRTGEKVFLECVQDMDHENMFWYRQDPGLGLRLIYFSYDVKMKEKGDIPEGYSVSREKKERFSLILESASTNQTSMYLCASSILYGQPSCEQYFGPGTRLTVT.

This clone was observed a handful of times. V and J are TRBV28 and TRBJ1-2; D is unresolved. Germline values: CDR1 MDHEN, CDR2 SYDVKM. The length of the CDR3 is 12 residues. V shed 6 bases and J shed 6 bases, with 11 bases lying between them. DNA of the CDR3: TGTGCCAGCAGACAAGTAAATCATGGCTACACCTTC. This sequence encodes CASRQVNHGYTF.

Concerning this clone: The junction departs from germline at one end; a sequencing error may be responsible. This rearrangement joins TRBV3-1 (or the pseudogene TRBV3-2) to TRBJ2-7, with D maybe TRBD2 (6 bases). The CDR3 is made up of 16 amino acids. Per the germline V gene, CDR1 is LGHDT and CDR2 is YNNKEL (reference sequence). The chain's CDR3 is CASTQTVVAEAYEQYF. CDR3 bases: TGTGCCAGCACCCAAACGGTAGTAGCGGAGGCCTACGAGCAGTACTTC.

The V and J genes are TRBV18 and TRBJ1-1, with D possibly TRBD1 on 5 matching bases. Trimming removed 3 bases at V and 5 bases at J, with 13 bases between. Germline assignment: CDR1 KGHSH and CDR2 LQKENI. The CDR3 sequence is 14 residues long. CDR3 loop: CASSPTPKGTEAFF. In DNA, the CDR3 is TGTGCCAGCTCACCGACGCCTAAGGGGACTGAAGCTTTCTTT.

The chain carries TRBV30 and TRBJ2-5; D not resolved. The CDR3 covers 12 residues. The germline gives CDR1 GTSNPN, CDR2 SVGIG (reference sequence). Trimming cost V 2 bases and J 5 bases, with 9 bases left between them. This CDR3 is CAWSYMKETQYF. The CDR3 nucleotides are TGTGCCTGGAGTTACATGAAGGAGACCCAGTACTTC.

The CDR3 nucleotides are TGTGCCAGCAGCTCCGGACTAGCGGGTGTCTACAATGAGCAGTTCTTC. This translates into CASSSGLAGVYNEQFF. The rearrangement links TRBV7-9 to TRBJ2-1; 11 bases map to TRBD2. Germline loops: CDR1 SEHNR, CDR2 FQNEAQ (reference sequence). With V trimmed by 4 bases and J by 3 bases, 5 bases remained unmatched. This CDR3 has 16 residues.

V and J are TRBV7-9 and TRBJ2-1; TRBD1 agrees at 9 bases. The germline CDR1 and CDR2 sequences are SEHNR and FQNEAQ (reference sequence). The CDR3 runs 15 residues. V was clipped by 8 bases and J by 7 bases; unmatched bases: 12. The CDR3 coding sequence is TGTGCCAGCCGACGCGGACAGGGGACGGGGAATGAGCAGTTCTTC. It is translated as CASRRGQGTGNEQFF.

J is TRBJ1-1 and V is TRBV27; D unclear. CDR3 length: 15 residues. Looked up from germline, CDR1 is MNHEY and CDR2 is SMNVEV (reference sequence). V was pared by 2 bases and J by 5 bases, with 15 bases between. This chain's CDR3 is CASSLRLGVRTEAFF. Here the CDR3 DNA reads TGTGCCAGCAGTTTACGCCTCGGGGTCCGAACTGAAGCTTTCTTT.

The CDR3 DNA sequence: TGCAGTGCTAGACGCACCGGGGAGCTGTTTTTT. This gives the protein CSARRTGELFF. The chain couples TRBV20-1 to TRBJ2-2; unclear D gene. Trimming shortened V by 2 bases and J by 4 bases, and 2 bases separated the two germline ends. This CDR3 is 11 amino acids long. The germline V gene encodes CDR1 DFQATT and CDR2 SNEGSKA (reference sequence).

V and J are TRBV7-6 and TRBJ2-2; no clear D. The CDR3 spans 14 residues. Trimming removed 4 bases from V and 1 base from J, with 7 bases in between. CDR1 is SGHVS, CDR2 FNYEAQ, per germline. Here the CDR3 DNA reads TGTGCCAGCAGCTCCACCGGGAACACCGGGGAGCTGTTTTTT. The encoded protein is CASSSTGNTGELFF.

The V call is TRBV3-1 (or the pseudogene TRBV3-2), the J call TRBJ1-4, with D perhaps matching TRBD1 (6 bases). The V end was cut by 3 bases, the J end by 6 bases, with 11 bases between. This CDR3 has 14 amino acids. The germline CDR1 and CDR2 sequences are LGHDT and YNNKEL (reference sequence). This chain's CDR3 is CASSQGAGYEKLFF. The CDR3 DNA reads as TGTGCCAGCAGCCAGGGGGCGGGTTATGAAAAACTGTTTTTT.

This chain links TRBV11-2 with TRBJ2-6, with a tentative D call TRBD1 (5 bases). The germline V and J ends were trimmed by 5 bases and 2 bases, with 13 bases remaining between them. Germline-derived CDR1 and CDR2 are SGHAT and FQNNGV. The CDR3 is 16 amino acids. The DNA of the CDR3 is TGTGCCAGCAGCGCCCAACAGGACCCTGGGGCCAACGTCCTGACTTTC. Translation gives CASSAQQDPGANVLTF.

This clone was counted only a few times. CDR3 protein: CASSLGLAGYQETQYF. The CDR3 DNA reads TGCGCCAGCAGCTTGGGACTAGCGGGGTACCAAGAGACCCAGTACTTC. The rearrangement uses TRBV5-1 and TRBJ2-5, with TRBD2 matching 11 bases. The CDR3 has 16 residues. The trim removed 0 bases at V and 0 bases at J, leaving 1 base unmatched. Germline V gene sequence: CDR1 SGHRS, CDR2 YFSETQ.

The chain recombines TRBV27 with TRBJ2-1; D gene ambiguous. Trimming left V 2 bases short and J 11 bases short, with 7 bases between. From germline, CDR1 is MNHEY and CDR2 SMNVEV (reference sequence). The CDR3 length is 11 residues. The CDR3 protein is CASSLNRKQFF. The CDR3 DNA follows: TGTGCCAGCAGTTTAAACAGAAAGCAGTTCTTC.

This clone has just a few counts. The V call is TRBV2, the J call TRBJ2-1; TRBD2 agrees at 10 bases. V was clipped by 9 bases and J by 9 bases; unmatched bases: 11. CDR3 length: 14 residues. Germline CDR1 and CDR2: SNHLY and FYNNEI. DNA for the CDR3: TGTGCCAGTGCCGGGACTAGCGCCCGTAGTGAGCAGTTCTTC. Protein product: CASAGTSARSEQFF.

V and J are TRBV10-3 and TRBJ1-1, with a tentative D call TRBD1 (6 bases). Germline CDR1 is ENHRY and CDR2 is SYGVKD. The V end was cut by 7 bases, the J end by 0 bases, with 12 bases between. The CDR3 is made up of 14 amino acids. CDR3 in amino acids: CAITPGQMNTEAFF. CDR3 DNA: TGTGCCATCACCCCGGGACAAATGAACACTGAAGCTTTCTTT.